The present TCR beta chain was sequenced within a study of blood T cell repertoires in COVID-19. Study-level background: Acute and convalescent COVID-19 specimens originated in the United States, Italy and Spain. PBMCs, B-cell-depleted T cells, or T cells provided the cDNA or gDNA that made up the material.

Original processing notes: Estimation of nucleated cell counts was performed using reference gene primer amplification. Using immunoSEQ multiplex PCR, the repertoire was profiled, and TCRdb retains in-frame clones only, with some absent. V and J calls and clone size are as listed in that table; D and trimming were resolved from the DNA. This sample yields 250,000 or so clones, of which about 80% are seen a single time; around 3.5% belongs to the top ten. The CDR3 has 12 amino acids. Unmatched junction bases numbered 2, after V lost 5 bases and J lost 3 bases. The germline CDR1 and CDR2 sequences are SQVTM and ANQGSEA. Assignment of participants to cohorts was predicated upon participant-reported clinical history.

This receptor was obtained from a man in his forties or fifties who had recovered from COVID-19. The chain combines TRBV29-1 with TRBJ1-2; 8 nucleotides agree with TRBD1. The sequencing input was PBMCs or T cells enriched from blood (not recorded which). The CDR3 DNA is TGCAGCGTTTTGGACAGGGACTATGGCTACACCTTC. It yields the protein CSVLDRDYGYTF.